This T cell receptor (beta chain) stems from a study of blood T cell repertoires in COVID-19. Study-wide background: Sites across the United States, Italy and Spain contributed samples from acute and convalescent COVID-19.

The germline V and J ends were trimmed by 8 bases and 6 bases, with 4 bases remaining between them. The CDR3 has 10 amino acids. Per germline, CDR1 SEHNR and CDR2 FQNEAQ (reference sequence). Authors' processing steps: Nucleated cell number was recorded as an estimate derived from reference gene primer amplification. The assay was immunoSEQ multiplex PCR, and TCRdb's table has in-frame clones only and misses some. Clone size and V and J calls were adopted from that table, with D and trimming inferred from the DNA. Among about 240,000 clones, about 89% were seen once, and the ten largest hold approximately 4.2%. Assignments of participants to cohorts depended upon their own reported clinical history.

The source of this sequence is a woman aged 25 to 45 who had recovered from COVID-19. The sequencing input was PBMCs or T cells enriched from blood (not recorded which). The rearrangement links TRBV7-9 to TRBJ2-2, with unresolved D. The CDR3 DNA reads as TGTGCCAGCCCCGCCGGGGAGCTGTTTTTT. Amino acid sequence: CASPAGELFF.